One and the same sample provided the 10 T cell receptor beta chains below, sequenced in a study of blood T cell repertoires in COVID-19. The table came from immunoSEQ multiplex PCR; TCRdb's copy has only in-frame clones and leaves some out. The sample contains a few hundred thousand clones, 80% of which appear only once. Material for sequencing was peripheral blood. The receptors stem from a human donor in a cohort sampled during active COVID-19.

The gene calls are TRBV7-2 and TRBJ2-6; a possible D gene is TRBD2 (6 bases). Germline CDR1 reads SGHTA; CDR2 reads FQGNSA. The CDR3 is made up of 16 amino acids. V lost 2 bases to trimming and J lost 2 bases, with 10 bases between them. Here the CDR3 reads CASSLTSFPGANVLTF. CDR3 nucleotides: TGTGCCAGCAGCTTAACTAGCTTTCCTGGGGCCAACGTCCTGACTTTC.

The chain employs TRBV5-1 and TRBJ2-2; TRBD2 agrees at 9 bases. This CDR3 region has 16 residues. Germline V gene sequence: CDR1 SGHRS, CDR2 YFSETQ. After removal of 4 bases from V and 3 bases from J, the junction contained 7 bases not matched to a gene. CDR3: CASSPQAGGYTGELFF. Here the CDR3 DNA reads TGCGCCAGCAGCCCGCAAGCGGGAGGTTACACCGGGGAGCTGTTTTTT.

J is TRBJ2-7 and V is TRBV14; D gene uncertain. This CDR3 is built from 11 residues. V gave up 2 bases and J gave up 9 bases, with 8 bases separating them. Germline loops: CDR1 SGHDN, CDR2 FVKESK. CDR3 DNA sequence: TGTGCCAGCAGCCAATCGGTGCGGCAGTACTTC. This sequence encodes CASSQSVRQYF.

In this sample, this clone turned up once. This sequence joins TRBV29-1 and TRBJ2-7, with 11 positions matching TRBD1. The length of the CDR3 is 13 residues. Looked up from germline, CDR1 is SQVTM and CDR2 is ANQGSEA. J gave up 2 bases and V 6 bases, and 3 bases lay outside the gene matches. CDR3 residues: CSVPGQGAYEQYF. The CDR3 DNA follows: TGCAGCGTCCCGGGACAGGGGGCCTACGAGCAGTACTTC.

This chain connects TRBV5-1 to TRBJ2-3; 7 positions agree with TRBD2. V gave up 4 bases and J gave up 4 bases; unmatched junction bases: 6. Germline V gives CDR1 SGHRS, CDR2 YFSETQ. The CDR3 runs to 14 residues. The chain's CDR3 is CASSLSGTADTQYF. The CDR3 region has the DNA TGCGCCAGCAGCCTAAGCGGGACGGCAGATACGCAGTATTTT.

The V gene is TRBV6-2 or TRBV6-3, the J gene TRBJ1-5, with a possible D match to TRBD1 (5 bases). Germline V CDR1 and CDR2: MNHEY, SVGEGT. The CDR3 is made up of 16 amino acids. V shed 6 bases and J shed 0 bases, with 15 bases lying between them. The chain's CDR3 is CASSEPRVVSNQPQHF. In DNA form, the CDR3 reads TGTGCCAGCAGCGAACCCAGGGTGGTTAGCAATCAGCCCCAGCATTTT.

The chain has TRBV20-1 and TRBJ2-5; D unclear. The CDR3 consists of 10 residues. Germline CDR1 DFQATT, CDR2 SNEGSKA (reference sequence). V was clipped by 3 bases and J by 10 bases, with 9 bases between them. The CDR3: CSASYGYQYF. CDR3 bases: TGCAGTGCTAGTTACGGGTACCAGTACTTC.

J is TRBJ2-7 and V is TRBV6-5; D is possibly TRBD1 (6 bases). CDR1 is MNHEY and CDR2 is SVGAGI in the germline V gene. V shed 4 bases and J shed 2 bases, with 15 bases lying between them. This CDR3 region has 15 residues. The CDR3: CASSSSGTPPYEQYF. The CDR3 DNA reads as TGTGCCAGCAGTTCATCCGGGACACCTCCCTACGAGCAGTACTTC.

V and J are TRBV19 and TRBJ2-7, with D perhaps TRBD2 (5 bases). The germline V gene encodes CDR1 LNHDA and CDR2 SQIVND (reference sequence). This CDR3 is 14 amino acids long. Trimming took off 2 bases at V and 1 base at J, with 9 bases between the two ends. CDR3 sequence reads: CASSITGTSYEQYF. The CDR3 DNA reads as TGTGCCAGTAGTATAACGGGAACTTCCTACGAGCAGTACTTC.

CDR3 coding DNA: TGTGCCTGGAGCCGACTCCCGGGACAGGGGCCTGACTATGGCTACACCTTC. This encodes CAWSRLPGQGPDYGYTF. The gene calls are TRBV30 and TRBJ1-2, with 10 bases lining up with TRBD1. Germline V gene data show CDR1 as GTSNPN and CDR2 as SVGIG (reference sequence). The ends lost 3 bases at V and 3 bases at J; junction bases unmatched: 13. This CDR3 contains 17 residues. Drawing the rest from reference TRBV30 and TRBJ1-2, the complete variable domain is SQTIHQWPATLVQPVGSPLSLECTVEGTSNPNLYWYRQAAGRGLQLLFYSVGIGQISSEVPQNLSASRPQDRQFILSSKKLLLSDSGFYLCAWSRLPGQGPDYGYTFGSGTRLTVV.